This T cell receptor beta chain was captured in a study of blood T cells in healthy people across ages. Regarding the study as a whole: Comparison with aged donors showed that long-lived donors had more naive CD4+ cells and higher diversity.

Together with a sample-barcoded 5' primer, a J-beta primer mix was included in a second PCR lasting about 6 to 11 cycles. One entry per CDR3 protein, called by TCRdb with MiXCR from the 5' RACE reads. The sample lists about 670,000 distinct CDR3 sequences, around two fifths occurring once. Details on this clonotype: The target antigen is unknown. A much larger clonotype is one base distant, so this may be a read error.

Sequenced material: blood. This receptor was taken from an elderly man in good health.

This CDR3 reads CSVNSGANVLTF. CDR3 coding DNA: TGCAGCGTTAACTCTGGGGCCAACGTCCTGACTTTC. The chain couples TRBV29-1 to TRBJ2-6; D gene uncertain. Looked up from germline, CDR1 is SQVTM and CDR2 is ANQGSEA. The CDR3 is 12 amino acids. V gave up 5 bases and J gave up 0 bases, with 2 bases separating them.